This T cell receptor (beta chain) was captured by sequencing in a study of blood T cell repertoires in COVID-19. Clones were read by immunoSEQ multiplex PCR, and TCRdb kept only the in-frame ones, dropping some. The table lists about 370,000 clones, around nine tenths of them singletons. The CDR3 is 14 residues long. Germline assignment: CDR1 MGHRA and CDR2 YSYEKL. The germline V and J ends were trimmed by 1 base and 5 bases, with 9 bases remaining between them. This TCR came from a young woman who had recovered from COVID-19. This rearrangement joins TRBV4-1 to TRBJ2-1; D unresolved. The sequencing input was PBMCs or T cells enriched from blood (not recorded which). CDR3 in amino acids: CASSQAGSHNEQFF. CDR3 bases: TGCGCCAGCAGCCAAGCGGGTTCCCACAATGAGCAGTTCTTC.